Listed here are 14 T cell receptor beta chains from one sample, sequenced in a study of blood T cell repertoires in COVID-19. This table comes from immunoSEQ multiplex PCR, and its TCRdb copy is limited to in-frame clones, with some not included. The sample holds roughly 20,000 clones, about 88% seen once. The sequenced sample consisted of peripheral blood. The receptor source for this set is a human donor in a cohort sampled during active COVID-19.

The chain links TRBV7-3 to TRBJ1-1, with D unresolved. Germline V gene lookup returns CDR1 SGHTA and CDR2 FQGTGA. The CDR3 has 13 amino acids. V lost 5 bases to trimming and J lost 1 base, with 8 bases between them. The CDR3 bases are TGTGCCAGCAGCCAACAGAAGAACACTGAAGCTTTCTTT. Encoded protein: CASSQQKNTEAFF. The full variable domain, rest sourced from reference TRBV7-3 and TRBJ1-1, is GAGVSQTPSNKVTEKGKYVELRCDPISGHTALYWYRQSLGQGPEFLIYFQGTGAADDSGLPNDRFFAVRPEGSVSTLKIQRTERGDSAVYLCASSQQKNTEAFFGQGTRLTVV.

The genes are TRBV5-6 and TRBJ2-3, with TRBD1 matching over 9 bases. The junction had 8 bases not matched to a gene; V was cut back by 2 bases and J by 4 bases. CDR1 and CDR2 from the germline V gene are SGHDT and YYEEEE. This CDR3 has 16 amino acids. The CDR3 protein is CASSFWGQGVPDTQYF. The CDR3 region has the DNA TGTGCCAGCAGCTTTTGGGGACAGGGCGTCCCAGATACGCAGTATTTT.

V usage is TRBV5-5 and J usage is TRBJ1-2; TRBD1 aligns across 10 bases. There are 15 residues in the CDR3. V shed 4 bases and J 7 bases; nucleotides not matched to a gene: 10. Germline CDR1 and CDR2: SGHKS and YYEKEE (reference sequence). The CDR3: CASSPEPGTGVGYTF. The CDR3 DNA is TGTGCCAGCAGCCCCGAGCCTGGGACAGGGGTTGGCTACACCTTC.

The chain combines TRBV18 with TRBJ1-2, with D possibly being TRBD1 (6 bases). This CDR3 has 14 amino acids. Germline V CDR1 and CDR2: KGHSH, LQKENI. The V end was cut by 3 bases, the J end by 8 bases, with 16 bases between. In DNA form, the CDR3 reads TGTGCCAGCTCACCTTCGCAGGGGCTAGGCGGCTACACCTTC. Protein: CASSPSQGLGGYTF. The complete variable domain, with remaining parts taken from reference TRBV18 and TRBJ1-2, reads NAGVMQNPRHLVRRRGQEARLRCSPMKGHSHVYWYRQLPEEGLKFMVYLQKENIIDESGMPKERFSAEFPKEGPSILRIQQVVRGDSAAYFCASSPSQGLGGYTFGSGTRLTVV.

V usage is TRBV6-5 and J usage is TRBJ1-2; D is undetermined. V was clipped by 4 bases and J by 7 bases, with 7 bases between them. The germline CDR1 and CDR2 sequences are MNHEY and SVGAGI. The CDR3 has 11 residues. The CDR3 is CASSSRGGYTF. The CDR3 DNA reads TGTGCCAGCAGTTCCCGAGGTGGCTACACCTTC.

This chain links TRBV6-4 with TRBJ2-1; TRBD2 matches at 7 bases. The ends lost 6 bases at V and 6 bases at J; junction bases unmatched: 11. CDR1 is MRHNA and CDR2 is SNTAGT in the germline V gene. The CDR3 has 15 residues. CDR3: CASSRLATPGNEQFF. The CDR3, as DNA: TGTGCCAGCAGCAGACTAGCCACCCCCGGCAATGAGCAGTTCTTC.

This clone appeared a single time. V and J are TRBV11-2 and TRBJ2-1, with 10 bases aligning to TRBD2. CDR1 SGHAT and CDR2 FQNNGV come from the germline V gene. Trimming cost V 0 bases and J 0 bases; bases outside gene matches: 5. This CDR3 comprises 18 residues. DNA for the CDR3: TGTGCCAGCAGCTTAGAACCCAGCGGGAGGGTCTCCTACAATGAGCAGTTCTTC. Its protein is CASSLEPSGRVSYNEQFF.

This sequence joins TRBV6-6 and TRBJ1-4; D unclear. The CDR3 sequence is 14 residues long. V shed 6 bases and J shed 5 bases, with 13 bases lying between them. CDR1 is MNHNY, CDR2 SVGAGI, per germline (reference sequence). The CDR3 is CASSFPEENEKLFF. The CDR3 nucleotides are TGTGCCAGCAGCTTTCCAGAGGAGAATGAAAAACTGTTTTTT.

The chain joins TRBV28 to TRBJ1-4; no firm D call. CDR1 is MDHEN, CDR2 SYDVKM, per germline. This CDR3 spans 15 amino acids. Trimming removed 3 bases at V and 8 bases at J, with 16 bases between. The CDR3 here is CASSFVDWVSEKLFF. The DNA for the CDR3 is TGTGCCAGCAGTTTTGTGGACTGGGTGTCCGAAAAACTGTTTTTT.

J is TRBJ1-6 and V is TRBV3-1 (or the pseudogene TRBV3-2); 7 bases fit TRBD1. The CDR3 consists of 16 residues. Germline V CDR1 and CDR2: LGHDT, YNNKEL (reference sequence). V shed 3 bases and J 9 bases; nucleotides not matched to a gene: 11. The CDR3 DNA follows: TGTGCCAGCAGCCAGGCCAGCACAGGGGTGAGTTCACCCCTCCACTTT. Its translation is CASSQASTGVSSPLHF.

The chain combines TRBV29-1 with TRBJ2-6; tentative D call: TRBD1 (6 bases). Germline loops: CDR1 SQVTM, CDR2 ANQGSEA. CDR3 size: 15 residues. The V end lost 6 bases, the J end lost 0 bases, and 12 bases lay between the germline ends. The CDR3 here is CSVVTGSSGANVLTF. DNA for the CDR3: TGCAGCGTCGTGACAGGTAGCTCTGGGGCCAACGTCCTGACTTTC.

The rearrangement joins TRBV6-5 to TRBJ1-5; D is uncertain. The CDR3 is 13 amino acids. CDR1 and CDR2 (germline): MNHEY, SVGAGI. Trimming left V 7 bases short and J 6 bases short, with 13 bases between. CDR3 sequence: CASTEGGIQPQHF. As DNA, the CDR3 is TGTGCCAGCACCGAGGGAGGGATTCAGCCCCAGCATTTT.

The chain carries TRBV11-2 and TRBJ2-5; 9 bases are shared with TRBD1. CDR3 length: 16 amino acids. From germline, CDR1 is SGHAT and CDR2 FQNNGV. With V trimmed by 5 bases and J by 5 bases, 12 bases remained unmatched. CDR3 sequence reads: CASSVMGTGTVETQYF. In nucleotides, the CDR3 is TGTGCCAGCAGCGTAATGGGGACAGGGACGGTGGAGACCCAGTACTTC.

DNA for the CDR3: TGTGCCAGTAGTATAGGGCTGCCGTCAGTTTCCACGTGCTTCTTC. Translating gives CASSIGLPSVSTCFF. The chain joins TRBV19 to TRBJ2-1; D remains ambiguous. The CDR3 covers 15 residues. V lost 1 base, J lost 16 bases, and 23 bases lay in between. Germline loops: CDR1 LNHDA, CDR2 SQIVND (reference sequence). The variable domain in full, with the rest retrieved from reference TRBV19 and TRBJ2-1, is DGGITQSPKYLFRKEGQNVTLSCEQNLNHDAMYWYRQDPGQGLRLIYYSQIVNDFQKGDIAEGYSVSREKKESFPLTVTSAQKNPTAFYLCASSIGLPSVSTCFFGPGTRLTVL.